Sequencing of this TCR beta chain was carried out in a study of human T cells and chemical hapten exposure. This clonotype was recorded many times. Its specificity is unknown. Authors' methods: Per sample, the median was about 95,000 TCRs, with values from approximately 25,000 to 650,000. TCRdb reprocessed the RACE reads with MiXCR, giving one entry per CDR3 protein. It is TCRdb's table, rather than the study itself, that gives the V and J calls and clone size. Of tens of thousands of distinct CDR3 sequences in the sample, more than 8% were seen once. Findings and limits, study-wide: Clustering by CDR3 similarity yielded significantly more large clusters from expanded TCRs than controls.

Stated time point: patch test 3, about 24 weeks after DPC sensitization. The treatment here: therapeutic diphenylcyclopropenone sensitization with weekly scalp DPC. Unseparated into fractions, whole blood served as the source from which total RNA was extracted. The study drew its donors from alopecia patients who were 18 to 70 years old and suitable for DPC. This clonotype originated in a man in his fifties with alopecia areata. Some clones in this sample may be carry-over from other donors' samples. This sample comprised whole blood, obtained in connection with sensitization to the hapten diphenylcyclopropenone (DPC).

In nucleotides, the CDR3 is TGTGCCAGTAGTAAGGCGGGACCCACAGATACGCAGTATTTT. Encoded protein: CASSKAGPTDTQYF. This chain connects TRBV19 to TRBJ2-3; a weak D match, TRBD2 (6 bases). The CDR3 length is 14 residues. Germline V gene lookup returns CDR1 LNHDA and CDR2 SQIVND (reference sequence). Deletions cut 4 bases from V and 2 bases from J, with 10 bases between.